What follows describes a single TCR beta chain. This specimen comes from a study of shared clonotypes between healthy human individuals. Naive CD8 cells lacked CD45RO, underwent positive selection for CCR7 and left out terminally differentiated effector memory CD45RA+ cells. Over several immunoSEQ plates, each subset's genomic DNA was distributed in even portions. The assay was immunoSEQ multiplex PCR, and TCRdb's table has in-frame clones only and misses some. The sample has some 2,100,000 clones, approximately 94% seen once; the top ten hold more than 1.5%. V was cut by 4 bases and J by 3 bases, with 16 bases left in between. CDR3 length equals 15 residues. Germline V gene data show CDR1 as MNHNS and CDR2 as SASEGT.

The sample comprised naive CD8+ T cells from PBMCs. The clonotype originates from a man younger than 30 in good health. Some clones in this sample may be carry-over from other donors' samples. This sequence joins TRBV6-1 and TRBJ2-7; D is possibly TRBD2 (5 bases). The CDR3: CASSALRRGLYEQYF. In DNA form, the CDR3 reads TGTGCCAGCAGTGCCTTACGGAGAGGGCTCTACGAGCAGTACTTC.